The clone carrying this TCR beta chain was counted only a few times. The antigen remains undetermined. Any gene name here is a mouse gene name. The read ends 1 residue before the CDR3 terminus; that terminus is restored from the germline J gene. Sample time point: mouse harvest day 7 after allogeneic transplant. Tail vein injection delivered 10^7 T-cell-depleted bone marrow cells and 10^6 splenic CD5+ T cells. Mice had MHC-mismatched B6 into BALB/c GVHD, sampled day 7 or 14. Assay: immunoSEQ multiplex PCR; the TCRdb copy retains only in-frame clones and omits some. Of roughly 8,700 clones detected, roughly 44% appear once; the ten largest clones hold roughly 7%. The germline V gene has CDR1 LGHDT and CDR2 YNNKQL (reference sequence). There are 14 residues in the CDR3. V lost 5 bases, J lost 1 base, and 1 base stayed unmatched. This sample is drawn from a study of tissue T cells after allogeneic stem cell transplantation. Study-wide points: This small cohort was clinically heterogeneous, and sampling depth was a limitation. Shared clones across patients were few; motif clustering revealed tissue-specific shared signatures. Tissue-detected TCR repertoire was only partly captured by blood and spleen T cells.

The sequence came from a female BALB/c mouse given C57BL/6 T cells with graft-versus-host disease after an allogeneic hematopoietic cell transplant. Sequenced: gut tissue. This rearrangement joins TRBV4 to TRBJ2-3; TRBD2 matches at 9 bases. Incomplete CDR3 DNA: TGTGCCAGCAGCCACTGGGGGGGTGCAGAAACGCTGTAT. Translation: CASSHWGGAETLY. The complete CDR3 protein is CASSHWGGAETLYF. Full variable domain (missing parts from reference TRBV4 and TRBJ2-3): ETAVFQTPNYHVTQVGNEVSFNCKQTLGHDTMYWYKQDSKKLLKIMFSYNNKQLIVNETVPRRFSPQSSDKAHLNLRIKSVEPEDSAVYLCASSHWGGAETLYFGSGTRLTVL.